Presented here are 31 T cell receptor beta chains from one specimen sequenced in a study of T cell repertoires in cytomegalovirus infection. The antigens these receptors bind are not known. Via MiXCR, TCRdb re-called the reads, giving one row per CDR3 protein. This sample has 450,000 to 650,000 distinct CDR3 sequences, with about 39% found just once. Sequenced here: cultured PBMCs, sampled from culture after CMV antigen stimulation. These TCRs come from a human donor in good health (CMV status not recorded). Some clones in this sample may be carry-over from other donors' samples.

The chain is built from TRBV7-2 and TRBJ2-3; TRBD2 agrees at 15 bases. Germline values: CDR1 SGHTA, CDR2 FQGNSA. J gave up 6 bases and V 8 bases, and 3 bases lay outside the gene matches. This CDR3 region has 14 residues. The CDR3 region is CASGTSGRLDTQYF. The CDR3, as DNA: TGTGCCAGCGGGACTAGCGGGAGGCTTGATACGCAGTATTTT.

This clonotype occurred a few times. The chain couples TRBV4-1 to TRBJ2-1; D is ambiguous. The ends were cut back, 1 base at V and 4 bases at J, with 14 bases in the middle. Looked up from germline, CDR1 is MGHRA and CDR2 is YSYEKL. CDR3 length equals 16 residues. CDR3 in DNA: TGCGCCAGCAGCCAAGTGGACCTAATATCGTACAATGAGCAGTTCTTC. This translates into CASSQVDLISYNEQFF.

This CDR3 reads CASTRAGVNTEAFF. For the CDR3, the DNA is TGTGCCAGCACGAGAGCAGGGGTGAACACTGAAGCTTTCTTT. This chain joins TRBV6-1 and TRBJ1-1, with D maybe TRBD1 (6 bases). Germline values: CDR1 MNHNS, CDR2 SASEGT. The length of the CDR3 is 14 residues. Deletions cut 7 bases from V and 0 bases from J, with 12 bases between.

This clonotype was observed a few times. The CDR3 region is CASSLLTSGSDEQFF. The CDR3 nucleotides are TGTGCCAGCAGCTTACTGACTAGCGGGAGCGATGAGCAGTTCTTC. V is TRBV7-8 and J is TRBJ2-1; TRBD2 agrees at 12 bases. V lost 2 bases, J lost 8 bases, and 4 bases stayed unmatched. Germline-derived CDR1 and CDR2 are SGHVS and FQNEAQ. The CDR3 is 15 residues long.

The chain recombines TRBV7-9 with TRBJ2-7; the match to TRBD1 covers 9 bases. This CDR3 region has 15 residues. The germline CDR1 and CDR2 sequences are SEHNR and FQNEAQ (reference sequence). V lost 5 bases, J lost 3 bases, and 8 bases stayed unmatched. CDR3 loop: CASSLRQGENYEQYF. The CDR3 DNA is TGTGCCAGCAGCCTCCGACAGGGGGAGAACTACGAGCAGTACTTC.

This clonotype was seen a single time. The gene calls are TRBV7-9 and TRBJ1-2; D is possibly TRBD1 (5 bases). Trimming left V 7 bases short and J 4 bases short, with 16 bases between. CDR3 size: 14 residues. Per germline, CDR1 SEHNR and CDR2 FQNEAQ (reference sequence). CDR3 nucleotide sequence: TGTGCCAGCACCACAGCGACAGAGCCCTATGGCTACACCTTC. Translating it yields CASTTATEPYGYTF.

The genes are TRBV6-6 and TRBJ1-6; D gene unclear. Trimming took 5 bases from V and 7 from J, leaving 9 bases between them. Germline assignment: CDR1 MNHNY and CDR2 SVGAGI (reference sequence). The CDR3 has 13 residues. CDR3 sequence: CASSPLLNSPLHF. The CDR3, as DNA: TGTGCCAGCAGTCCACTCTTGAATTCACCCCTCCACTTT.

The chain employs TRBV7-8 and TRBJ2-1, with D perhaps matching TRBD2 (6 bases). The CDR3 runs 16 residues. The ends were cut back, 3 bases at V and 3 bases at J, with 15 bases in the middle. Per the germline V gene, CDR1 is SGHVS and CDR2 is FQNEAQ. CDR3 sequence (DNA): TGTGCCAGCAGCTTCCGGGACTTCACCTACTACAATGAGCAGTTCTTC. It encodes CASSFRDFTYYNEQFF.

To note about this clonotype: A much more abundant neighbour one base away suggests this may be a read error. This chain joins TRBV3-1 and TRBJ2-7, with 7 bases aligning to TRBD1. V was clipped by 4 bases and J by 3 bases; unmatched bases: 3. The CDR3 spans 13 residues. Looked up from germline, CDR1 is LGHDT and CDR2 is YNNKEL (reference sequence). The CDR3 here is CASSPGQFYEQYF. CDR3 DNA sequence: TGTGCCAGCAGCCCGGGACAGTTCTACGAGCAGTACTTC.

The chain is built from TRBV12-3 or TRBV12-4 and TRBJ2-7; D not certain. Between the trimmed V and J ends, which lost 7 bases and 4 bases, there was a span of 11 bases. The CDR3 spans 12 residues. CDR3 nucleotide sequence: TGTGCCAGCACTCCCGACGAATACGAGCAGTACTTC. Protein product: CASTPDEYEQYF.

The CDR3 DNA sequence: TGTGCCAGCAGCCAAGAGGGCGAGACTAGCGGGACAGATACGCAGTATTTT. Encoded protein: CASSQEGETSGTDTQYF. The V gene is TRBV3-1, the J gene TRBJ2-3; 10 bases map to TRBD2. V lost 0 bases, J lost 3 bases, and 6 bases stayed unmatched. Germline V gene sequence: CDR1 LGHDT, CDR2 YNNKEL (reference sequence). The CDR3 runs to 17 residues.

The chain uses TRBV12-3 or TRBV12-4 and TRBJ2-7, with D possibly matching TRBD1 (6 bases). The CDR3 covers 13 residues. V shed 6 bases and J shed 9 bases, with 18 bases lying between them. As DNA, the CDR3 is TGTGCCAGCAGGGCAACGGACCTCAGGGGGCAGTACTTC. It yields the protein CASRATDLRGQYF.

The V and J genes are TRBV12-5 and TRBJ2-3; D is unclear. Looked up from germline, CDR1 is LGHNT and CDR2 is FRNRAP. The CDR3 covers 14 residues. V dropped 6 bases and J dropped 4 bases, with 14 bases sitting between them. CDR3 in amino acids: CASGPTSNSDTQYF. CDR3 nucleotides: TGTGCTAGTGGCCCCACCAGCAATTCAGATACGCAGTATTTT.

This clonotype was seen a handful of times. The rearrangement joins TRBV4-1 to TRBJ2-7, with 10 nucleotides matching TRBD2. Trimming removed 1 base from V and 6 bases from J; junction bases left unmatched: 9. This CDR3 region has 16 residues. Germline values: CDR1 MGHRA, CDR2 YSYEKL. The CDR3 spells CASSQGSGRAASEQYF. Written as DNA, the CDR3 is TGCGCCAGCAGCCAAGGAAGCGGGAGGGCCGCGTCCGAGCAGTACTTC.

The chain joins TRBV28 to TRBJ1-2, with no clear D. CDR3 length: 15 amino acids. V lost 5 bases to trimming and J lost 4 bases, with 17 bases between them. The germline CDR1 and CDR2 sequences are MDHEN and SYDVKM. The CDR3 region is CASSRGSEGFYGYTF. In DNA, the CDR3 is TGTGCCAGCAGTCGGGGATCCGAGGGTTTCTATGGCTACACCTTC.

This clonotype was observed a few times. This sequence joins TRBV6-1 and TRBJ2-2; D gene uncertain. Trimming took off 4 bases at V and 5 bases at J, with 8 bases between the two ends. Per germline, CDR1 MNHNS and CDR2 SASEGT. The CDR3 runs 13 residues. The CDR3 bases are TGTGCCAGCAGTGGGATGCGGACCGGGGAGCTGTTTTTT. Protein: CASSGMRTGELFF.

The rearrangement links TRBV11-2 to TRBJ2-4; tentatively, D is TRBD2 (5 bases). CDR3 length equals 14 residues. V was cut by 2 bases and J by 6 bases, with 11 bases left in between. Germline V gene data show CDR1 as SGHAT and CDR2 as FQNNGV. CDR3 amino acids: CASSLTSSGNIQYF. The CDR3 DNA reads as TGTGCCAGCAGCTTAACGTCGAGCGGAAACATTCAGTACTTC.

Many counts were recorded for this clonotype. The chain is built from TRBV7-2 and TRBJ2-1; D gene unclear. V was cut by 3 bases and J by 6 bases, with 3 bases left in between. Germline CDR1 SGHTA, CDR2 FQGNSA. The CDR3 covers 11 residues. In nucleotides, the CDR3 is TGTGCCAGCAGCTTTTTCAATGAGCAGTTCTTC. Translated, it gives CASSFFNEQFF.

The chain links TRBV2 to TRBJ1-1, with D perhaps matching TRBD1 (5 bases). Between the trimmed V and J ends, which lost 0 bases and 1 base, there was a span of 15 bases. CDR1 is SNHLY, CDR2 FYNNEI, per germline. The CDR3 length is 17 residues. The CDR3 spells CASSEAYQGWGNTEAFF. CDR3 DNA: TGTGCCAGCAGTGAAGCGTATCAGGGTTGGGGGAACACTGAAGCTTTCTTT.

This clonotype was counted between two and nine times. The gene calls are TRBV2 and TRBJ1-1; D is ambiguous. Germline assignment: CDR1 SNHLY and CDR2 FYNNEI. The length of the CDR3 is 14 residues. Trimming removed 3 bases at V and 0 bases at J, with 8 bases between. The CDR3 region is CASSDGEMNTEAFF. DNA of the CDR3: TGTGCCAGCAGTGATGGGGAGATGAACACTGAAGCTTTCTTT.

V gene TRBV6-1 combines with J gene TRBJ2-4; D possibly matches TRBD1 or TRBD2 (5 bases each). Trimming took 1 base from V and 8 from J, leaving 15 bases between them. The CDR3 extends over 15 amino acids. From germline, CDR1 is MNHNS and CDR2 SASEGT. The CDR3 region is CASSEVGRDRDIQYF. The CDR3 nucleotides are TGTGCCAGCAGTGAAGTGGGACGGGATCGGGACATTCAGTACTTC.

CDR3 coding DNA: TGTGCCAGCAGCTTAGGTCTAGGACGCCAAGAGACCCAGTACTTC. Encoded protein: CASSLGLGRQETQYF. The chain combines TRBV11-2 with TRBJ2-5, with D uncertain. V was shortened by 1 base and J by 1 base, with 10 bases between the two germline ends. The CDR3 extends over 15 amino acids. In germline, CDR1 is SGHAT, CDR2 FQNNGV. Full variable domain (remainder filled in from reference TRBV11-2 and TRBJ2-5): EAGVAQSPRYKIIEKRQSVAFWCNPISGHATLYWYQQILGQGPKLLIQFQNNGVVDDSQLPKDRFSAERLKGVDSTLKIQPAKLEDSAVYLCASSLGLGRQETQYFGPGTRLLVL.

The J gene is TRBJ2-1, the V gene TRBV7-9, with 7 positions matching TRBD2. Unmatched junction bases numbered 11, after V lost 5 bases and J lost 7 bases. The germline gives CDR1 SEHNR, CDR2 FQNEAQ (reference sequence). The CDR3 length is 15 residues. This CDR3 is CASSGWASGRNEQFF. CDR3 DNA sequence: TGTGCCAGCAGCGGGTGGGCTAGCGGAAGGAATGAGCAGTTCTTC.

The CDR3 sequence is CASRETGSSYEQYF. In DNA, the CDR3 is TGTGCCAGTAGGGAGACAGGGAGTTCCTACGAGCAGTACTTC. The chain combines TRBV19 with TRBJ2-7; TRBD1 agrees at 7 bases. This CDR3 comprises 14 residues. With V trimmed by 6 bases and J by 1 base, 6 bases remained unmatched. The germline CDR1 and CDR2 sequences are LNHDA and SQIVND (reference sequence).

V and J are TRBV4-1 and TRBJ2-7; D is possibly TRBD1 (5 bases). Trimming cost V 4 bases and J 6 bases, with 13 bases left between them. Germline V gives CDR1 MGHRA, CDR2 YSYEKL. The CDR3 covers 13 residues. CDR3: CASSPRQTGEQYF. The CDR3 nucleotides read TGCGCCAGCAGCCCAAGACAGACGGGCGAGCAGTACTTC.

This clonotype was found once. The chain combines TRBV5-4 with TRBJ1-1; 7 bases map to TRBD1. The germline V gene has CDR1 SGHNT and CDR2 YYREEE (reference sequence). The trim removed 4 bases at V and 4 bases at J, leaving 7 bases unmatched. CDR3 size: 14 residues. The CDR3 coding sequence is TGTGCCAGCAGCCGGACAGGTGTGAGCACTGAAGCTTTCTTT. This encodes CASSRTGVSTEAFF. The variable domain in full, with the rest retrieved from reference TRBV5-4 and TRBJ1-1, is ETGVTQSPTHLIKTRGQQVTLRCSSQSGHNTVSWYQQALGQGPQFIFQYYREEENGRGNFPPRFSGLQFPNYSSELNVNALELDDSALYLCASSRTGVSTEAFFGQGTRLTVV.

There are many counts of this clonotype. V is TRBV7-8 and J is TRBJ2-2, with D tentatively TRBD1 (6 bases). Germline values: CDR1 SGHVS, CDR2 FQNEAQ. The CDR3 runs 16 residues. V was trimmed by 0 bases and J by 2 bases, leaving 10 bases between them. The CDR3: CASSLAQQGNTGELFF. CDR3 coding DNA: TGTGCCAGCAGCTTAGCCCAACAGGGAAACACCGGGGAGCTGTTTTTT.

In its sample, this clonotype was seen once. The rearrangement joins TRBV24-1 to TRBJ2-1; 7 bases fit TRBD1. From germline, CDR1 is KGHDR and CDR2 SFDVKD. This CDR3 contains 15 residues. V lost 3 bases to trimming and J lost 9 bases; unmatched junction nucleotides: 10. CDR3 coding DNA: TGTGCCACCAGTGATGTTAAGGCAGGGGGTTCTGAGCAGTTCTTC. It yields the protein CATSDVKAGGSEQFF.

The chain couples TRBV6-1 to TRBJ1-5; the match to TRBD1 covers 7 bases. The CDR3 consists of 17 residues. CDR1 is MNHNS, CDR2 SASEGT, per germline. With V trimmed by 5 bases and J by 1 base, 11 bases remained unmatched. CDR3: CASSWNRGPPSNQPQHF. The CDR3 coding sequence is TGTGCCAGCAGTTGGAACAGGGGCCCACCCAGCAATCAGCCCCAGCATTTT.

The V gene is TRBV12-3 or TRBV12-4, the J gene TRBJ1-2, with D uncertain. The CDR3 extends over 12 amino acids. V shed 3 bases and J shed 9 bases, with 11 bases lying between them. The CDR3 loop reads CASSLRQTSYTF. As DNA, the CDR3 is TGTGCCAGCAGTTTGCGGCAGACCAGCTACACCTTC.

Only a few counts were recorded for this clonotype. The rearrangement joins TRBV7-6 to TRBJ2-1; tentatively, D is TRBD1 (6 bases). V dropped 2 bases and J dropped 8 bases, with 13 bases sitting between them. Per germline, CDR1 SGHVS and CDR2 FNYEAQ. The CDR3 contains 14 residues. Here the CDR3 reads CASSLRGGEYEQFF. The CDR3 bases are TGTGCCAGCAGCTTAAGAGGGGGTGAATATGAGCAGTTCTTC.